A single TCR beta chain is shown here with its context. Reverse transcription of about 0.5 to 1 ug RNA used random hexamers. MiXCR was run by TCRdb on the immunoSEQ multiplex PCR reads, yielding one entry per CDR3 protein. The profile covers about 160,000 distinct CDR3 sequences, with about 90% appearing a single time and approximately 0.082% taken by the ten largest. The data were obtained in a study of CD8 T cells in Susac syndrome. Germline CDR1 is MNHNS and CDR2 is SASEGT. V lost 5 bases to trimming and J lost 1 base, with 18 bases between them. This CDR3 spans 17 amino acids. V is TRBV6-1 and J is TRBJ2-4; either TRBD1 or TRBD2 may supply D (5 bases each). This clonotype was obtained from a human donor in good health. Sample: CD4+ T cells from PBMCs. The CDR3 sequence: CASSTVAGTGAKNIQYF. CDR3 sequence (DNA): TGTGCCAGCAGTACCGTAGCCGGGACCGGGGCCAAAAACATTCAGTACTTC.